What follows are 17 T cell receptor beta chains derived from one specimen sequenced in a study of T cell repertoires and Cas9 in healthy adults (dated 2018 in TCRdb). Library preparation was by the immunoSEQ multiplex PCR assay. In its TCRdb copy, this immuneACCESS table keeps in-frame sequences only and misses some clones. Where compared with another copy, unresolved V genes explain less than half of these, and the others have no known cause. In all, the sample holds 20,000 to 25,000 clones, and about 90% of those were seen once. Jointly, the top ten make up roughly 0.76% of the sample. Sequencing was done on a sample of CD4+ effector T cells (CD127+, CD25-, CD137-, CD154-) from PBMCs; culture status not recorded. These receptors came from a human donor in good health.

The gene calls are TRBV11-2 and TRBJ1-2, with D maybe TRBD1 (5 bases). CDR1 is SGHAT and CDR2 is FQNNGV in the germline V gene. The V and J ends lost 2 bases and 5 bases respectively, with 9 bases between them. The CDR3 runs 13 residues. The CDR3 spells CASSLWGGYGYTF. The CDR3 DNA follows: TGTGCCAGCAGCTTATGGGGCGGGTATGGCTACACCTTC.

V and J are TRBV7-2 and TRBJ2-7, with 8 positions matching TRBD2. The CDR3 contains 13 residues. With V trimmed by 5 bases and J by 6 bases, 6 bases remained unmatched. Germline CDR1 and CDR2: SGHTA and FQGNSA. The CDR3, as DNA: TGTGCCAGCAGCCCCAGCGGGGGCCTCGAGCAGTACGTC. Amino acids: CASSPSGGLEQYV.

This sequence joins TRBV5-4 and TRBJ1-1; D unclear. This CDR3 has 14 residues. The germline V gene has CDR1 SGHNT and CDR2 YYREEE (reference sequence). V gave up 4 bases and J gave up 3 bases, with 13 bases separating them. This CDR3 reads CASSGLAGDTEAFF. The CDR3, as DNA: TGTGCCAGCAGCGGCCTGGCGGGCGACACTGAAGCTTTCTTT.

The chain recombines TRBV11-3 with TRBJ1-2; D remains unclear. The V gene lost 8 bases and the J gene lost 7 bases, with 17 bases spanning the gap. The CDR3 runs 13 residues. Germline CDR1 reads SGHNT; CDR2 reads YENEEA. The DNA of the CDR3 is TGTGCCAGCGCCAGTACCGACGTGTCTGGCTACACCTTC. Its translation: CASASTDVSGYTF.

The rearrangement uses TRBV4-2 and TRBJ1-5, with D possibly TRBD1 on 6 matching bases. V was clipped by 5 bases and J by 4 bases, with 15 bases between them. This CDR3 has 15 residues. The germline V gene encodes CDR1 LGHNA and CDR2 YNFKEQ. The CDR3, as DNA: TGTGCCAGCAGCTCGTCCGGGACACCAAATCAGCCCCAGCATTTT. Protein: CASSSSGTPNQPQHF.

The genes are TRBV7-3 and TRBJ2-6; D gene ambiguous. This CDR3 has 13 residues. Trimming pared 6 bases from V and 1 base from J, leaving 4 bases between. Per the germline V gene, CDR1 is SGHTA and CDR2 is FQGTGA. The CDR3 DNA follows: TGTGCCAGCAGTCGTTCTGGGGCCAACGTCCTGACTTTC. Amino acids: CASSRSGANVLTF.

The table lists this clone with a count of one. The chain links TRBV10-3 to TRBJ2-7; possibly TRBD1 or TRBD2 for D (5 bases each). Germline-derived CDR1 and CDR2 are ENHRY and SYGVKD. The CDR3 extends over 13 amino acids. The V gene lost 4 bases and the J gene lost 6 bases, with 13 bases spanning the gap. The CDR3, as DNA: TGTGCCATCAGTGGGGACGCCCTTCGCGAGCAGTACGTC. Its translation is CAISGDALREQYV.

J is TRBJ1-5 and V is TRBV10-3, with 7 nucleotides matching TRBD1. Germline CDR1 and CDR2: ENHRY and SYGVKD. The CDR3 extends over 13 amino acids. The J segment lost 0 bases and the V segment lost 8 bases, leaving 1 base of the junction unmatched. CDR3 DNA sequence: TGTGCCATCGGGACAGATAGCAATCAGCCCCAGCATTTT. Translating it yields CAIGTDSNQPQHF.

This chain joins TRBV30 and TRBJ2-7, with D uncertain. Trimming left V 4 bases short and J 6 bases short, with 19 bases between. Germline V lookup: CDR1 GTSNPN, CDR2 SVGIG (reference sequence). The length of the CDR3 is 14 residues. CDR3 nucleotide sequence: TGTGCCTGGAAGGCGTGGGATTGGTCTGTCGAGCAGTACTTC. This codes for CAWKAWDWSVEQYF.

J is TRBJ1-6 and V is TRBV4-3; 7 bases line up with TRBD1. With V trimmed by 0 bases and J by 4 bases, 15 bases remained unmatched. Germline V gene data show CDR1 as LGHNA and CDR2 as YSLEER. The CDR3 has 20 amino acids. The CDR3 loop is CASSQEYRFGTAPYNSPLHF. The CDR3 nucleotides read TGCGCCAGCAGCCAAGAATATAGATTTGGGACAGCCCCTTATAATTCACCCCTCCACTTT.

The sample holds a few counts of this clone. The chain has TRBV29-1 and TRBJ2-1, with D tentatively TRBD1 or TRBD2 (7 bases each). The V gene lost 4 bases and the J gene lost 8 bases, with 12 bases spanning the gap. Germline loops: CDR1 SQVTM, CDR2 ANQGSEA. CDR3 length: 12 residues. This CDR3 reads CSVGQGGDEQFF. CDR3 sequence (DNA): TGCAGCGTTGGGCAGGGGGGGGATGAGCAGTTCTTC.

The chain carries TRBV7-8 and TRBJ2-2; 7 nucleotides match TRBD2. With 11 bases clipped from V and 3 bases from J, the junction kept 9 bases outside the gene matches. The CDR3 is made up of 14 amino acids. Looked up from germline, CDR1 is SGHVS and CDR2 is FQNEAQ. Written as DNA, the CDR3 is TGTGCCTTCCGACTAGCTGGAGACACCGGGGAGCTGTTTTTT. Translated: CAFRLAGDTGELFF.

The CDR3 loop is CASSQSTTGELFF. As DNA, the CDR3 is TGTGCCAGCAGCCAATCGACGACCGGGGAGCTGTTTTTT. This sequence joins TRBV7-3 and TRBJ2-2; no reliable D call. This CDR3 has 13 amino acids. Trimming removed 5 bases at V and 5 bases at J, with 9 bases between. Germline-derived CDR1 and CDR2 are SGHTA and FQGTGA.

The CDR3 reads CASSTYRGVGGNTIYF. DNA for the CDR3: TGTGCCAGCAGCACGTACAGGGGAGTAGGTGGAAACACCATATATTTT. The V gene is TRBV7-2, the J gene TRBJ1-3, with TRBD1 matching over 7 bases. The CDR3 contains 16 residues. The germline V gene encodes CDR1 SGHTA and CDR2 FQGNSA. V trimming: 5 bases; J trimming: 3 bases; junction bases outside the gene matches: 10.

The chain is built from TRBV10-3 and TRBJ2-5; D call uncertain. This CDR3 has 13 amino acids. Looked up from germline, CDR1 is ENHRY and CDR2 is SYGVKD. V lost 3 bases to trimming and J lost 5 bases, with 10 bases between them. The CDR3 nucleotides read TGTGCCATCAGTGAAAGGCACGAGGAGACCCAGTACTTC. Translation gives CAISERHEETQYF.

This chain uses TRBV11-3 with TRBJ2-5; D remains unclear. The CDR3 runs 12 residues. Germline CDR1 and CDR2: SGHNT and YENEEA. Trimming removed 6 bases at V and 2 bases at J, with 7 bases between. CDR3 in amino acids: CASRGPQETQYF. CDR3 sequence (DNA): TGTGCCAGCAGGGGCCCGCAAGAGACCCAGTACTTC.

This rearrangement joins TRBV5-5 to TRBJ2-7; tentative D call: TRBD2 (6 bases). This CDR3 spans 13 amino acids. The V gene lost 4 bases and the J gene lost 3 bases, with 11 bases spanning the gap. Germline V gene data show CDR1 as SGHKS and CDR2 as YYEKEE (reference sequence). The CDR3 coding sequence is TGTGCCAGCAGCCCGGGACTTTTCTACGAGCAGTACGTC. Translating gives CASSPGLFYEQYV.